What follows are 20 T cell receptor beta chains derived from one specimen sequenced in a study of persistence of HIV-infected CD4 T cells. The libraries were made with immunoSEQ version 4 in survey mode. Produced via immunoSEQ multiplex PCR; TCRdb's table is partial and in-frame only. The data show 20,000 to 25,000 clones, approximately 79% seen once. Overlapping HIV-1 Gag 15-mer peptides at approximately 0.91 ug per peptide per mL were used. CD4+ T cells upregulating both CD40 ligand and CD69 were sorted as responding cells. No antigen has been assigned to these receptors. The sequencing used CD4+ T cells sorted from PBMCs after approximately 19-hour stimulation, collected from a patient who received antiretroviral therapy. Every receptor here comes from an adult man with HIV who was CMV-seropositive.

V usage is TRBV6-4 and J usage is TRBJ2-7; TRBD1 matches at 9 bases. The CDR3 length is 13 residues. From germline, CDR1 is MRHNA and CDR2 SNTAGT. J gave up 5 bases and V 4 bases, and 3 bases lay outside the gene matches. Written as DNA, the CDR3 is TGTGCCAGCAGTGTGGACAGGGGTGACGAGCAGTACTTC. It translates to CASSVDRGDEQYF.

This chain joins TRBV13 and TRBJ2-7, with D maybe TRBD2 (5 bases). V dropped 5 bases and J dropped 3 bases, with 14 bases sitting between them. Germline lookup yields CDR1 PRHDT and CDR2 FYEKMQ (reference sequence). This CDR3 has 14 amino acids. The CDR3 DNA sequence: TGTGCCAGCAGCAGTAGCCGAGGAGGCTACGAGCAGTACTTC. Translated, it gives CASSSSRGGYEQYF.

The J gene is TRBJ2-6, the V gene TRBV11-2; 8 positions agree with TRBD1. This CDR3 has 20 amino acids. Germline V lookup: CDR1 SGHAT, CDR2 FQNNGV. V gave up 0 bases and J gave up 0 bases; unmatched junction bases: 10. The CDR3 nucleotides read TGTGCCAGCAGCTTAGAAGTGACAGGGGCTACGTCCTCTGGGGCCAACGTCCTGACTTTC. It encodes CASSLEVTGATSSGANVLTF.

J is TRBJ2-2 and V is TRBV3-1 (or the pseudogene TRBV3-2); D is possibly TRBD2 (6 bases). V was shortened by 3 bases and J by 2 bases, with 22 bases between the two germline ends. Germline V gene sequence: CDR1 LGHDT, CDR2 YNNKEL (reference sequence). The CDR3 has 19 amino acids. CDR3 amino acids: CASSQYLWGRQGNTGELFF. The CDR3 DNA reads TGTGCCAGCAGCCAGTACCTTTGGGGGAGGCAGGGAAACACCGGGGAGCTGTTTTTT.

The gene calls are TRBV29-1 and TRBJ2-7, with 9 bases lining up with TRBD1. The CDR3 is 14 amino acids. Germline CDR1 SQVTM, CDR2 ANQGSEA. The J segment lost 5 bases and the V segment lost 6 bases, leaving 11 bases of the junction unmatched. CDR3 nucleotide sequence: TGCAGCGTCGGGGGTGGGACAGGGTTAGACGAGCAGTACTTC. Its protein is CSVGGGTGLDEQYF.

The chain couples TRBV6-5 to TRBJ2-1, with a possible D match to TRBD2 (6 bases). There are 11 residues in the CDR3. V lost 5 bases and J 15 bases, leaving 14 bases between the germline ends. The V gene's germline CDR1 is MNHEY and CDR2 SVGAGI. This chain's CDR3 is CASSPGLGGFF. In nucleotides, the CDR3 is TGTGCCAGCAGTCCGGGACTGGGTGGGTTCTTC.

This rearrangement joins TRBV5-8 to TRBJ1-5, with a tentative D call TRBD1 (5 bases). Looked up from germline, CDR1 is SGHTS and CDR2 is YDEGEE. The CDR3 runs to 14 residues. V was pared by 4 bases and J by 5 bases, with 13 bases between. CDR3 sequence: CASSLGGGDQPQHF. DNA for the CDR3: TGTGCCAGCAGCCTCGGGGGGGGAGATCAGCCCCAGCATTTT.

V usage is TRBV2 and J usage is TRBJ1-1; perhaps TRBD1 as D (6 bases). There are 14 residues in the CDR3. Germline V gene lookup returns CDR1 SNHLY and CDR2 FYNNEI. Deletions cut 3 bases from V and 1 base from J, with 9 bases between. DNA of the CDR3: TGTGCCAGCAGTGAGGGGGCGAGGAACACTGAAGCTTTCTTT. Protein sequence: CASSEGARNTEAFF.

The chain carries TRBV5-1 and TRBJ2-2, with TRBD1 matching over 8 bases. The germline gives CDR1 SGHRS, CDR2 YFSETQ. The V segment lost 0 bases and the J segment 5 bases; nucleotides outside the gene matches: 15. This CDR3 spans 19 amino acids. The CDR3 region is CASSLAGQGVRLGTGELFF. CDR3 sequence (DNA): TGCGCCAGCAGCTTGGCAGGACAGGGTGTCCGCCTTGGGACCGGGGAGCTGTTTTTT.

By proportion, this clone is medium-sized. This sequence joins TRBV7-8 and TRBJ2-2, with unresolved D. Trimming pared 5 bases from V and 5 bases from J, leaving 18 bases between. The germline V gene encodes CDR1 SGHVS and CDR2 FQNEAQ. This CDR3 has 16 residues. The CDR3 coding sequence is TGTGCCAGCAGCCAAAGCTTCGGAAAGCGTACCGGGGAGCTGTTTTTT. Protein product: CASSQSFGKRTGELFF. The entire variable domain, with the rest obtained from reference TRBV7-8 and TRBJ2-2, is as follows: GAGVSQSPRYKVAKRGQDVALRCDPISGHVSLFWYQQALGQGPEFLTYFQNEAQLDKSGLPSDRFFAERPEGSVSTLKIQRTQQEDSAVYLCASSQSFGKRTGELFFGEGSRLTVL.

This chain uses TRBV5-1 with TRBJ2-2, with 11 positions matching TRBD2. V shed 4 bases, J shed 6 bases, and the junction held 8 bases outside the gene matches. The germline CDR1 and CDR2 sequences are SGHRS and YFSETQ. CDR3 size: 16 residues. The CDR3 loop reads CASSHSPSGGPGELFF. The CDR3 region has the DNA TGCGCCAGCAGCCATTCTCCTAGCGGGGGGCCCGGGGAGCTGTTTTTT.

The rearrangement links TRBV5-8 to TRBJ2-3, with TRBD1 matching 8 bases. This CDR3 comprises 15 residues. Losses at the gene ends were 3 bases for V and 6 bases for J; bases not matched to a gene: 9. Germline CDR1 and CDR2: SGHTS and YDEGEE. CDR3 amino acids: CASSSRRTGQDTQYF. Here the CDR3 DNA reads TGTGCCAGCAGCTCTCGCCGGACAGGGCAGGATACGCAGTATTTT. Full variable domain (outside the CDR3, taken from reference TRBV5-8 and TRBJ2-3): EAGVTQSPTHLIKTRGQQATLRCSPISGHTSVYWYQQALGLGLQFLLWYDEGEERNRGNFPPRFSGRQFPNYSSELNVNALELEDSALYLCASSSRRTGQDTQYFGPGTRLTVL.

J is TRBJ2-5 and V is TRBV2, with TRBD2 identical over 15 bases. This CDR3 comprises 16 residues. Germline-derived CDR1 and CDR2 are SNHLY and FYNNEI. V was pared by 1 base and J by 5 bases, with 2 bases of the junction left unmatched. The CDR3 DNA follows: TGTGCCAGCAGTGAAGGGACTAGCGGGGGGGCCGAGACCCAGTACTTC. Translated, it gives CASSEGTSGGAETQYF. Based on the CDR3 plus reference TRBV2 and TRBJ2-5, the full variable domain is EPEVTQTPSHQVTQMGQEVILRCVPISNHLYFYWYRQILGQKVEFLVSFYNNEISEKSEIFDDQFSVERPDGSNFTLKIRSTKLEDSAMYFCASSEGTSGGAETQYFGPGTRLLVL.

The J gene is TRBJ2-7, the V gene TRBV3-1 (or the pseudogene TRBV3-2); D tentatively fits TRBD1 or TRBD2 (6 bases each). In germline, CDR1 is LGHDT, CDR2 YNNKEL (reference sequence). V was cut by 8 bases and J by 7 bases, with 15 bases left in between. The CDR3 runs 12 residues. CDR3 bases: TGTGCCAGCGGGGGCGCGCGGGGAGAGCAGTACTTC. The encoded protein is CASGGARGEQYF.

This rearrangement joins TRBV18 to TRBJ2-6; tentative D call: TRBD2 (6 bases). Germline CDR1 reads KGHSH; CDR2 reads LQKENI. V lost 5 bases, J lost 0 bases, and 14 bases lay in between. The CDR3 consists of 17 residues. The CDR3 reads CASSILADLSGANVLTF. CDR3 nucleotide sequence: TGTGCCAGCTCAATCTTAGCGGACCTCTCTGGGGCCAACGTCCTGACTTTC.

The chain carries TRBV24-1 and TRBJ1-3, with D hard to call. Trimming stripped 3 bases from V and 0 bases from J, with 5 bases between. CDR3 length equals 14 residues. CDR1 KGHDR and CDR2 SFDVKD come from the germline V gene. In DNA form, the CDR3 reads TGTGCCACCAGTGATCCGGACTCTGGAAACACCATATATTTT. Its translation is CATSDPDSGNTIYF.

This sequence joins TRBV19 and TRBJ2-6; D gene uncertain. V lost 7 bases to trimming and J lost 0 bases, with 10 bases between them. CDR1 and CDR2 from the germline V gene are LNHDA and SQIVND (reference sequence). The CDR3 is 15 amino acids. The CDR3 loop is CASNTVNSGANVLTF. For the CDR3, the DNA is TGTGCCAGTAATACAGTCAACTCTGGGGCCAACGTCCTGACTTTC.

This clone came up once. The chain joins TRBV10-3 to TRBJ2-2, with D perhaps TRBD1 (5 bases). V shed 6 bases and J shed 2 bases, with 13 bases lying between them. This CDR3 comprises 15 residues. Germline CDR1 and CDR2: ENHRY and SYGVKD. CDR3 sequence: CAISSQGPNTGELFF. The CDR3 DNA is TGTGCCATCAGCTCCCAGGGTCCCAACACCGGGGAGCTGTTTTTT.

The CDR3 region is CASSLGTRRGTDTQYF. CDR3 sequence (DNA): TGTGCCAGCAGCTTGGGGACTAGAAGGGGCACAGATACGCAGTATTTT. This chain joins TRBV7-9 and TRBJ2-3, with 8 positions matching TRBD2. Germline V gives CDR1 SEHNR, CDR2 FQNEAQ (reference sequence). The junction had 6 bases not matched to a gene; V was cut back by 3 bases and J by 1 base. The CDR3 totals 16 residues. Supplemented by reference TRBV7-9 and TRBJ2-3, the full variable domain reads DTGVSQNPRHKITKRGQNVTFRCDPISEHNRLYWYRQTLGQGPEFLTYFQNEAQLEKSRLLSDRFSAERPKGSFSTLEIQRTEQGDSAMYLCASSLGTRRGTDTQYFGPGTRLTVL.

The rearrangement links TRBV19 to TRBJ1-1; tentatively, D is TRBD1 (6 bases). CDR1 and CDR2 (germline): LNHDA, SQIVND (reference sequence). The CDR3 covers 15 residues. V lost 6 bases, J lost 0 bases, and 14 bases lay in between. CDR3 protein: CASSALRGVNTEAFF. CDR3 coding DNA: TGTGCCAGTAGCGCACTAAGGGGGGTGAACACTGAAGCTTTCTTT.